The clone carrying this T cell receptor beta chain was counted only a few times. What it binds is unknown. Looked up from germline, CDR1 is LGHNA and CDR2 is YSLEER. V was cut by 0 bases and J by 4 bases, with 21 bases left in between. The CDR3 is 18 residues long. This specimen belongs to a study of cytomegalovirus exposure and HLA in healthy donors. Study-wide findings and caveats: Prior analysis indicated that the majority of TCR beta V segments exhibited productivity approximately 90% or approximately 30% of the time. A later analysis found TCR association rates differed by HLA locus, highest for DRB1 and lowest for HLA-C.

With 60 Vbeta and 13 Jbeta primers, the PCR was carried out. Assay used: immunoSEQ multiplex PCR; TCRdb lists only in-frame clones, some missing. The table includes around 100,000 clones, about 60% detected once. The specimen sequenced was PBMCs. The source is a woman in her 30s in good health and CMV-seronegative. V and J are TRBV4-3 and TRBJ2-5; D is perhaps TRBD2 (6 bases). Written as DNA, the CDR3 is TGCGCCAGCAGCCAAGATATTTATGTGGGAGGCCCGTTAGAGACCCAGTACTTC. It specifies CASSQDIYVGGPLETQYF.